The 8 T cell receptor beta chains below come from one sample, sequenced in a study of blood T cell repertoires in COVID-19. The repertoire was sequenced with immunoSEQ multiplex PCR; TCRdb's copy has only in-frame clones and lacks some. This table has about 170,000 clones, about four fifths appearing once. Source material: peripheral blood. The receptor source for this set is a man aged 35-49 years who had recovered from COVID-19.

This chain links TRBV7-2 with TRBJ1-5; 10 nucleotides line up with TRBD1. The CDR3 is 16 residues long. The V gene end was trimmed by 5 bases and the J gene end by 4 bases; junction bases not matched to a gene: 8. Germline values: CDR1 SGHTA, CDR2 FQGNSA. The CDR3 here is CASSTGQGRRNQPQHF. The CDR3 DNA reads TGTGCCAGCAGCACGGGACAGGGGAGGAGAAATCAGCCCCAGCATTTT. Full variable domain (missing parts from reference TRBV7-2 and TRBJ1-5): GAGVSQSPSNKVTEKGKDVELRCDPISGHTALYWYRQSLGQGLEFLIYFQGNSAPDKSGLPSDRFSAERTGGSVSTLTIQRTQQEDSAVYLCASSTGQGRRNQPQHFGDGTRLSIL.

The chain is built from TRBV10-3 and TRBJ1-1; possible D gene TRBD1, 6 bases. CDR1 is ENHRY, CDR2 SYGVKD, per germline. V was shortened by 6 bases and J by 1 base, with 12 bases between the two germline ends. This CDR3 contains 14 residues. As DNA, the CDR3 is TGTGCCATCAGCGGGGCCAGGGGGAACACTGAAGCTTTCTTT. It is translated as CAISGARGNTEAFF.

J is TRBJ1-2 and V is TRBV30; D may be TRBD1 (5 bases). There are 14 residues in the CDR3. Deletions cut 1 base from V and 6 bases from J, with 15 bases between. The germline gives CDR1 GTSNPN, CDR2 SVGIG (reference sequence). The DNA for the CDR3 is TGTGCCTGGAGTGCGGGCAGGGCAGAACATGGCTACACCTTC. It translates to CAWSAGRAEHGYTF.

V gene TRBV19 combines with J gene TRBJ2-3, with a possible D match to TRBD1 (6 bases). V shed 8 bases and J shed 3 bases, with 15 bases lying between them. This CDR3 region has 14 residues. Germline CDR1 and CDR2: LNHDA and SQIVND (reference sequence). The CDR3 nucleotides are TGTGCCAGTCAACCAGGGGTTGGGACAGATACGCAGTATTTT. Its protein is CASQPGVGTDTQYF.

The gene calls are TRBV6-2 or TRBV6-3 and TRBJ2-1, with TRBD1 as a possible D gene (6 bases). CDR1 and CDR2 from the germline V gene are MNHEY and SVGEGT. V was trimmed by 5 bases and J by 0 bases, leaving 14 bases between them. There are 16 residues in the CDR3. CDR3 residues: CASSHPGTSSYNEQFF. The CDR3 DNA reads TGTGCCAGCAGTCATCCCGGGACAAGCTCCTACAATGAGCAGTTCTTC.

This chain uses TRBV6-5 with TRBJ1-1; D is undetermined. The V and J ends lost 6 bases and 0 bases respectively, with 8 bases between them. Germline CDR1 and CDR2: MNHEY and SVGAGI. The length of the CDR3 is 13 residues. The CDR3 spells CASRLGLNTEAFF. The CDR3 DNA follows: TGTGCCAGCAGACTAGGGTTGAACACTGAAGCTTTCTTT.

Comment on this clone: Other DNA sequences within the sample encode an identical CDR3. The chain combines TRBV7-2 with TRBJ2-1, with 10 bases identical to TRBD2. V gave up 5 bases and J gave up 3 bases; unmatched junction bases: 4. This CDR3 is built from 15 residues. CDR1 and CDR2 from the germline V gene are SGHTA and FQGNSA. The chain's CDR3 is CASSPRTSGYNEQFF. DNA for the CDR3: TGTGCCAGCAGCCCAAGGACTAGCGGCTACAATGAGCAGTTCTTC. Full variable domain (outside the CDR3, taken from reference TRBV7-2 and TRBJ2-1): GAGVSQSPSNKVTEKGKDVELRCDPISGHTALYWYRQSLGQGLEFLIYFQGNSAPDKSGLPSDRFSAERTGGSVSTLTIQRTQQEDSAVYLCASSPRTSGYNEQFFGPGTRLTVL.

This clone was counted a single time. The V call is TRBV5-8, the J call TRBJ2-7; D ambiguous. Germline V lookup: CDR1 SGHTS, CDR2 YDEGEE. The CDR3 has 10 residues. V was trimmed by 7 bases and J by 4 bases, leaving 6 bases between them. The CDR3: CASHTYEQYF. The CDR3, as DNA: TGTGCCAGCCACACATACGAGCAGTACTTC.